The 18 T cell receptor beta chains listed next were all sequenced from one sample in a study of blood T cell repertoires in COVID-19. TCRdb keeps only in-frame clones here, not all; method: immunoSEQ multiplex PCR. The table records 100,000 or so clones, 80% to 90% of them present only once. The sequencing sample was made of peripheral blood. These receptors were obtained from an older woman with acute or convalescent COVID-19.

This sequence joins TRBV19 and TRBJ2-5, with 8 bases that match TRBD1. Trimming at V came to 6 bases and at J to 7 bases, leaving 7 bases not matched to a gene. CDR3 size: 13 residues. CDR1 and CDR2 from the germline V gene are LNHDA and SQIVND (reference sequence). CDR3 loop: CASSRDRFATQYF. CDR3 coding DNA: TGTGCCAGTAGCAGGGACAGGTTCGCGACCCAGTACTTC.

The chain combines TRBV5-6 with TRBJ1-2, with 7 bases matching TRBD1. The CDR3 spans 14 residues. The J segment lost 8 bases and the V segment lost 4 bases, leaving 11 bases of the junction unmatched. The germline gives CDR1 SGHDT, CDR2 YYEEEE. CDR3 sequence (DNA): TGTGCCAGCAGCCCCCCGGACAGGTTGGACGGCTACACCTTC. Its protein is CASSPPDRLDGYTF.

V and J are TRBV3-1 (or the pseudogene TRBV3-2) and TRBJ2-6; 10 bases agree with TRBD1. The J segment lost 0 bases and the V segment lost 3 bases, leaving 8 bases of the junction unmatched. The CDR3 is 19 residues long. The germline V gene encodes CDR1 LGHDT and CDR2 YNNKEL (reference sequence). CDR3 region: CASSHWWGQGYSGANVLTF. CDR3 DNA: TGTGCCAGCAGCCACTGGTGGGGACAGGGGTACTCTGGGGCCAACGTCCTGACTTTC.

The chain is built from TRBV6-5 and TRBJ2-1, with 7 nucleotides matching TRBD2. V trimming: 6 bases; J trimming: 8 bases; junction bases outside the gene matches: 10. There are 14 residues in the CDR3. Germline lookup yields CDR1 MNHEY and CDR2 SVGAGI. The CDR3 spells CASRPGRTRDEQFF. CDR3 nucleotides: TGTGCCAGCAGACCTGGACGGACTAGGGATGAGCAGTTCTTC.

The CDR3 loop reads CASSYWGREDQPQHF. DNA for the CDR3: TGTGCCAGCAGTTACTGGGGAAGGGAGGATCAGCCCCAGCATTTT. The chain employs TRBV6-2 or TRBV6-3 and TRBJ1-5; the D is unclear. The V and J ends lost 1 base and 5 bases respectively, with 12 bases between them. This CDR3 contains 15 residues. Germline assignment: CDR1 MNHEY and CDR2 SVGEGT.

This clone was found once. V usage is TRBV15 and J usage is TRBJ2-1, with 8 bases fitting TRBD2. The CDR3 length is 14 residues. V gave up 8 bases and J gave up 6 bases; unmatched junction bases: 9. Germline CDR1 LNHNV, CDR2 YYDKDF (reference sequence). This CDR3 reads CATASAGGSNEQFF. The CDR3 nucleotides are TGTGCCACCGCCTCCGCGGGAGGAAGCAATGAGCAGTTCTTC.

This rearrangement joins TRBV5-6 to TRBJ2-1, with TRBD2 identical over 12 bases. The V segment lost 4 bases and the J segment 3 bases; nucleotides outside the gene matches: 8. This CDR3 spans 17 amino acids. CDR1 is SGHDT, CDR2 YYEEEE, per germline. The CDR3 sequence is CASSARLAGANYNEQFF. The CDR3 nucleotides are TGTGCCAGCAGCGCCCGACTAGCGGGGGCCAACTACAATGAGCAGTTCTTC. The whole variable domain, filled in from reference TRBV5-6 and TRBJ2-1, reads DAGVTQSPTHLIKTRGQQVTLRCSPKSGHDTVSWYQQALGQGPQFIFQYYEEEERQRGNFPDRFSGHQFPNYSSELNVNALLLGDSALYLCASSARLAGANYNEQFFGPGTRLTVL.

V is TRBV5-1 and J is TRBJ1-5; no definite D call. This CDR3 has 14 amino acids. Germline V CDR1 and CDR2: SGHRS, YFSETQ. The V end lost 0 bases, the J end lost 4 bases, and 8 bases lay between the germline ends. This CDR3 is CASSLDGGNQPQHF. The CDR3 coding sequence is TGCGCCAGCAGCTTGGACGGTGGTAATCAGCCCCAGCATTTT.

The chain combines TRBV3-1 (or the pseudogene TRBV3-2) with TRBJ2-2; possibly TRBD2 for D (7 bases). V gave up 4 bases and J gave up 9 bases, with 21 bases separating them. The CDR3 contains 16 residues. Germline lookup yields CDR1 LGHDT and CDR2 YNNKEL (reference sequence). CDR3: CASSPEGGGEQWELFF. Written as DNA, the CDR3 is TGTGCCAGCAGCCCCGAGGGGGGAGGGGAACAATGGGAGCTGTTTTTT.

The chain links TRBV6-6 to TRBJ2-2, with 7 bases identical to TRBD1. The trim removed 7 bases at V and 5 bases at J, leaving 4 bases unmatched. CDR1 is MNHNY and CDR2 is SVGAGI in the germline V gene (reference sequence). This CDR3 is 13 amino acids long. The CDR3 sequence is CASIPQGTGELFF. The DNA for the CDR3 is TGTGCCAGCATTCCACAGGGGACCGGGGAGCTGTTTTTT.

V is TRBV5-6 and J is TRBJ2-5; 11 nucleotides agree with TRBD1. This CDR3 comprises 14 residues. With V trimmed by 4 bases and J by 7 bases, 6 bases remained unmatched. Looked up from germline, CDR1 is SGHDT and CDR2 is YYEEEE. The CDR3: CASSRTGGRGTQYF. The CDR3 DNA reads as TGTGCCAGCAGCCGGACAGGGGGCCGGGGGACCCAGTACTTC.

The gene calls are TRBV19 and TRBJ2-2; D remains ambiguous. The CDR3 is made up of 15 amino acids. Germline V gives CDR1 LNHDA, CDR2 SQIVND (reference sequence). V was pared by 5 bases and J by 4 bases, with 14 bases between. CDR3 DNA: TGTGCCAGTAGTCAAGCCCGCGGAGTCACCGGGGAGCTGTTTTTT. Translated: CASSQARGVTGELFF. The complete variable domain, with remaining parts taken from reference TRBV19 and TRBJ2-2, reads DGGITQSPKYLFRKEGQNVTLSCEQNLNHDAMYWYRQDPGQGLRLIYYSQIVNDFQKGDIAEGYSVSREKKESFPLTVTSAQKNPTAFYLCASSQARGVTGELFFGEGSRLTVL.

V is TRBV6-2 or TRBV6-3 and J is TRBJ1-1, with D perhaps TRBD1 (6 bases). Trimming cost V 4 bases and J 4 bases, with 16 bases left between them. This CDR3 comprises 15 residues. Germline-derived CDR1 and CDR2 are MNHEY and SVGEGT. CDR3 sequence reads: CASSSLTGMGTEAFF. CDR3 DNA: TGTGCCAGCAGTTCCCTTACAGGGATGGGCACTGAAGCTTTCTTT.

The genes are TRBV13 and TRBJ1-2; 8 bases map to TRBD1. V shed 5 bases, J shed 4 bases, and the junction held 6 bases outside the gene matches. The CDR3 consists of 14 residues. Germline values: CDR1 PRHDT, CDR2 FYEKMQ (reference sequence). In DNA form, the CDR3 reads TGTGCCAGCAGCATCGGGACAGGAGGCTATGGCTACACCTTC. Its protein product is CASSIGTGGYGYTF.

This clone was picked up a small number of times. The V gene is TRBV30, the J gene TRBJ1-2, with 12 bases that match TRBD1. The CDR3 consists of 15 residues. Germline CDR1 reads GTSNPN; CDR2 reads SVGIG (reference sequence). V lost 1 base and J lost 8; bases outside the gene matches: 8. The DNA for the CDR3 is TGTGCCTGGAGTGCTCTAGGGACAGGGGGCGAAGGCTACACCTTC. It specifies CAWSALGTGGEGYTF.

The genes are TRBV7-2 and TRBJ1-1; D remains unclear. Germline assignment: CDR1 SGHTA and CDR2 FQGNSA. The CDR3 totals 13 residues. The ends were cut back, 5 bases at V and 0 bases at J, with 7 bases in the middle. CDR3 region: CASSREVNTEAFF. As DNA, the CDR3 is TGTGCCAGCAGCCGGGAGGTGAACACTGAAGCTTTCTTT.

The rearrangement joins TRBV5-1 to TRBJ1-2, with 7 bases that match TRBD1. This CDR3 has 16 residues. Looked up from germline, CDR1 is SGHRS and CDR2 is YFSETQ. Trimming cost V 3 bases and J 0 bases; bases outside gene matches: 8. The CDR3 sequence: CASSSIQGPANYGYTF. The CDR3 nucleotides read TGCGCCAGCAGCTCCATACAGGGGCCAGCTAACTATGGCTACACCTTC.

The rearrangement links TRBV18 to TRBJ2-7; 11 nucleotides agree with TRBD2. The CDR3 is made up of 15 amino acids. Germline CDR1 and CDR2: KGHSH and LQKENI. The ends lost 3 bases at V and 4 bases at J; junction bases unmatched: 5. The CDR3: CASSPPGLAVYEQYF. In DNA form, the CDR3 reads TGTGCCAGCTCACCTCCGGGACTAGCGGTGTACGAGCAGTACTTC.